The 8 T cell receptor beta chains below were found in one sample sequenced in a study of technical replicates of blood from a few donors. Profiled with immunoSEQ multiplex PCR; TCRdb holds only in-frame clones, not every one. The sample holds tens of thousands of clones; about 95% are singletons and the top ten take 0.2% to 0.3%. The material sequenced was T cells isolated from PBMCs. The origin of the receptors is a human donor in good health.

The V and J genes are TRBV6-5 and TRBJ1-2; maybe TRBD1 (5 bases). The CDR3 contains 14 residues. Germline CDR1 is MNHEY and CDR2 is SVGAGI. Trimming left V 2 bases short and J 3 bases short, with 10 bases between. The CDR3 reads CASSYQDSYYGYTF. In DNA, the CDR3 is TGTGCCAGCAGTTACCAAGACAGCTACTATGGCTACACCTTC.

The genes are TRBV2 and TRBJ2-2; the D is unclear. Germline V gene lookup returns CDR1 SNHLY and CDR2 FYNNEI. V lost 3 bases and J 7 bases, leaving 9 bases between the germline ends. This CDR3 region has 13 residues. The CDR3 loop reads CASSERGIGELFF. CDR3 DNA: TGTGCCAGCAGTGAGAGAGGAATCGGGGAGCTGTTTTTT.

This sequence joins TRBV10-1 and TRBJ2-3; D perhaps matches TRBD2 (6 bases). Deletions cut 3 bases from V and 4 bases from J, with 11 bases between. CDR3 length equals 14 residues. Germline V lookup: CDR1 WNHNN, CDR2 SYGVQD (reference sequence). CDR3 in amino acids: CASSDRWGADTQYF. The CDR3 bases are TGCGCCAGCAGTGACCGGTGGGGGGCAGATACGCAGTATTTT.

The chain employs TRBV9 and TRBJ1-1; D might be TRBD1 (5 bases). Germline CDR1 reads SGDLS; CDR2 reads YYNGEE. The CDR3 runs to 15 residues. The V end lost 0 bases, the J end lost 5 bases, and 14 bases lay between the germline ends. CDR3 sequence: CASSVVRGAGTEAFF. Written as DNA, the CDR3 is TGTGCCAGCAGCGTAGTTCGGGGCGCGGGGACTGAAGCTTTCTTT.

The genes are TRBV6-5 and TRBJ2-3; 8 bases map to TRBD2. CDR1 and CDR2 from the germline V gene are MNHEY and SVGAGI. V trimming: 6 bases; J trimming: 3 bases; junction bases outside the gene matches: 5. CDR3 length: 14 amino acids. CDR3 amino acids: CASRASGRTDTQYF. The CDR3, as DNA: TGTGCCAGCAGAGCCAGCGGGAGAACAGATACGCAGTATTTT.

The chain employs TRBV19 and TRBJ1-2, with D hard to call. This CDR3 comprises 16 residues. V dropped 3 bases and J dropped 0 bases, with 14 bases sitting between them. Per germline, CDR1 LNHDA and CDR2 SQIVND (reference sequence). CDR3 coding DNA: TGTGCCAGTAGTATCGGCAATCGCGGGGCTAACTATGGCTACACCTTC. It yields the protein CASSIGNRGANYGYTF.

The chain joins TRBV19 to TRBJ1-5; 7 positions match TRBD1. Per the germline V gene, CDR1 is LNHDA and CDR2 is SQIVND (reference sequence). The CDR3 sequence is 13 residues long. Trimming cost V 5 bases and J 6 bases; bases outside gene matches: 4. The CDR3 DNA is TGTGCCAGTAGTGAGGGGGCGATTCAGCCCCAGCATTTT. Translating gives CASSEGAIQPQHF.

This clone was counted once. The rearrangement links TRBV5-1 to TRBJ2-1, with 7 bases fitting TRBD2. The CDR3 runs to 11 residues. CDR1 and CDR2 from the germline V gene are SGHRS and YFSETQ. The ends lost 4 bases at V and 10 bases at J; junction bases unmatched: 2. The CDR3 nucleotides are TGCGCCAGCAGCCCGGGAGGCGAGCAGTTCTTC. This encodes CASSPGGEQFF.